This is a list of T cell receptor beta chains from one sample in a study of Tregs in tolerant kidney transplant recipients. Data came from immunoSEQ multiplex PCR; TCRdb stores just in-frame clones and leaves some out. The sample has around 20,000 clones, roughly 80% seen once. Material: Tregs from blood. The origin of the receptors is a human donor in good health. CDR3s include the opening cysteine and the closing phenylalanine or tryptophan. The order of the fields is CDR3 protein, CDR3 DNA, J gene, clone size, D gene, V gene. The D gene is left open where the match is weak. Clone size is shown for a subset of rows, as once, few, many or a class of expanded clone.

CASSYGFGRPGFF	TGTGCCAGCAGCTATGGATTTGGCCGCCCCGGGTTCTTC	TRBJ2-1	few	-	TRBV11-1
CASSFGTARETQYF	TGTGCCAGCAGTTTCGGGACCGCCAGAGAGACCCAGTACTTC	TRBJ2-5	-	-	TRBV6-6
CASGGLAGGTQYF	TGTGCCAGCGGCGGACTAGCGGGAGGCACGCAGTATTTT	TRBJ2-3	-	TRBD2	TRBV2
CSVLRLAVTDTQYF	TGCAGCGTTCTTAGACTAGCGGTGACAGATACGCAGTATTTT	TRBJ2-3	-	TRBD2	TRBV29-1
CASSLGQGAPYEQYF	TGTGCCAGCAGCTTGGGACAGGGGGCACCCTACGAGCAGTACTTC	TRBJ2-7	-	TRBD1	TRBV7-2
CASSLGLAARTDTQYF	TGTGCCAGCAGCTTGGGACTAGCGGCACGCACAGATACGCAGTATTTT	TRBJ2-3	once	TRBD2	TRBV5-4
CASRPIMTYGYTF	TGTGCCAGCAGGCCCATCATGACCTATGGCTACACCTTC	TRBJ1-2	medium-sized	-	TRBV27
CASSQVRDPDYEQYF	TGCGCCAGCAGCCAAGTCCGGGACCCCGACTACGAGCAGTACTTC	TRBJ2-7	medium-sized	-	TRBV4-1
CASSPRAGANYGYTF	TGCGCCAGCAGCCCCAGGGCAGGGGCAAACTATGGCTACACCTTC	TRBJ1-2	-	-	TRBV5-1
CASSFGGAGDNEQFF	TGTGCCAGCAGCTTCGGGGGGGCCGGGGACAATGAGCAGTTCTTC	TRBJ2-1	-	TRBD2	TRBV7-2
CASSERAYEQYF	TGTGCCAGCAGTGAAAGGGCCTACGAGCAGTACTTC	TRBJ2-7	-	-	TRBV2
CASSLGAATNTGELFF	TGCGCCAGCAGCTTAGGGGCAGCGACGAACACCGGGGAGCTGTTTTTT	TRBJ2-2	-	-	TRBV5-1
CASSPNEQFF	TGCGCCAGCAGTCCAAATGAGCAGTTCTTC	TRBJ2-1	-	-	TRBV23-1
CAIRQGNEKLFF	TGTGCCATCAGGCAGGGCAATGAAAAACTGTTTTTT	TRBJ1-4	-	-	TRBV10-3
CASSLAAGGAAAQYF	TGTGCCAGCAGCTTAGCGGCGGGGGGCGCAGCGGCCCAGTACTTC	TRBJ2-5	-	TRBD2	TRBV7-2
CASSMDGSSGNTIYF	TGTGCCAGCAGCATGGACGGAAGCTCTGGAAACACCATATATTTT	TRBJ1-3	once	-	TRBV11-2
CASSYSMTSGTGELFF	TGTGCCAGCAGTTACTCGATGACTAGCGGGACCGGGGAGCTGTTTTTT	TRBJ2-2	once	TRBD2	TRBV6-5
CASTYLGGAPSGEQFF	TGTGCCAGCACCTACCTTGGCGGGGCCCCAAGCGGTGAGCAGTTCTTC	TRBJ2-1	-	-	TRBV14